Shown below are 18 T cell receptor beta chains from a single sample sequenced in a study of blood T cell repertoires in COVID-19. TCRdb keeps only in-frame clones here, not all; method: immunoSEQ multiplex PCR. The sample holds 50,000 to 65,000 clones, 74% seen once. Specimen: peripheral blood. Receptors originate from a woman older than 75 with acute or convalescent COVID-19.

This rearrangement joins TRBV19 to TRBJ1-4, with 7 nucleotides matching TRBD1. Germline trimming cut 3 bases from V and 13 bases from J; bases unmatched to any gene: 20. CDR1 and CDR2 (germline): LNHDA, SQIVND (reference sequence). The CDR3 runs to 17 residues. CDR3 loop: CASSIPREGAQLNGLFF. CDR3 nucleotide sequence: TGTGCCAGTAGTATCCCCCGGGAGGGGGCGCAATTAAACGGACTGTTTTTT. Looking up the rest from reference TRBV19 and TRBJ1-4 gives the full variable domain: DGGITQSPKYLFRKEGQNVTLSCEQNLNHDAMYWYRQDPGQGLRLIYYSQIVNDFQKGDIAEGYSVSREKKESFPLTVTSAQKNPTAFYLCASSIPREGAQLNGLFFGSGTQLSVL.

This clone was seen only a few times. The junction and the germline gene differ at one end; a read error may be behind it. The rearrangement joins TRBV7-9 to TRBJ2-7; 8 positions agree with TRBD1. Looked up from germline, CDR1 is SEHNR and CDR2 is FQNEAQ (reference sequence). There are 12 residues in the CDR3. The CDR3: CASSHGGQGTNF. The CDR3 region has the DNA TGTGCCAGCAGCCACGGAGGACAGGGAACGAACTTC.

The chain uses TRBV29-1 and TRBJ2-7; perhaps TRBD1 as D (6 bases). Trimming stripped 7 bases from V and 5 bases from J, with 21 bases between. Per the germline V gene, CDR1 is SQVTM and CDR2 is ANQGSEA. The CDR3 loop spans 14 amino acids. The CDR3: CSAAPGAGGNEQYF. The CDR3 nucleotides are TGCAGCGCAGCCCCAGGGGCGGGCGGAAACGAGCAGTACTTC.

The chain uses TRBV7-8 and TRBJ1-2, with a tentative D call TRBD1 (5 bases). The V gene's germline CDR1 is SGHVS and CDR2 FQNEAQ. V lost 6 bases and J 8 bases, leaving 16 bases between the germline ends. The CDR3 runs 13 residues. The CDR3 coding sequence is TGTGCCAGCAGTCGGGGAGGGGAGTACGGCTACACCTTC. Translated: CASSRGGEYGYTF.

This sequence joins TRBV9 and TRBJ1-2; D is ambiguous. The germline V gene has CDR1 SGDLS and CDR2 YYNGEE. V lost 0 bases to trimming and J lost 8 bases, with 14 bases between them. The CDR3 has 14 amino acids. The CDR3 DNA is TGTGCCAGCAGCGTAGCTACCGGGTTTTGGGGCTACACCTTC. It encodes CASSVATGFWGYTF.

This clone appeared a few times. The rearrangement uses TRBV18 and TRBJ2-2; maybe TRBD1 (5 bases). The V end lost 2 bases, the J end lost 6 bases, and 13 bases lay between the germline ends. CDR3 length: 15 amino acids. CDR1 KGHSH and CDR2 LQKENI come from the germline V gene. This chain's CDR3 is CASSPSALGAGELFF. CDR3 nucleotide sequence: TGTGCCAGCTCACCAAGTGCCTTAGGGGCCGGGGAGCTGTTTTTT.

CDR3 sequence (DNA): TGTGCCAGCAGCGCGGTTGGAGGTTCGACGCGAGAGCAGTACTTC. Amino acid sequence: CASSAVGGSTREQYF. The rearrangement joins TRBV7-9 to TRBJ2-7; tentative D call: TRBD2 (5 bases). Trimming shortened V by 5 bases and J by 7 bases, and 21 bases separated the two germline ends. The CDR3 consists of 15 residues. Germline CDR1 reads SEHNR; CDR2 reads FQNEAQ (reference sequence).

This chain connects TRBV27 to TRBJ1-1; weak D call: TRBD1 (6 bases). Looked up from germline, CDR1 is MNHEY and CDR2 is SMNVEV (reference sequence). The CDR3 contains 13 residues. Trimming shortened V by 2 bases and J by 11 bases, and 15 bases separated the two germline ends. The CDR3 loop is CASSLRGAPWAFF. CDR3 bases: TGTGCCAGCAGTTTACGGGGGGCCCCTTGGGCTTTCTTT.

The CDR3 DNA follows: TGTGCCAGCAATAGCGGGGCTAGCACAGATACGCAGTATTTT. Encoded protein: CASNSGASTDTQYF. The rearrangement links TRBV2 to TRBJ2-3; the match to TRBD2 covers 8 bases. In germline, CDR1 is SNHLY, CDR2 FYNNEI. This CDR3 region has 14 residues. Trimming removed 7 bases from V and 0 bases from J; junction bases left unmatched: 3. The variable domain in full, with the rest retrieved from reference TRBV2 and TRBJ2-3, is EPEVTQTPSHQVTQMGQEVILRCVPISNHLYFYWYRQILGQKVEFLVSFYNNEISEKSEIFDDQFSVERPDGSNFTLKIRSTKLEDSAMYFCASNSGASTDTQYFGPGTRLTVL.

The rearrangement uses TRBV2 and TRBJ1-5, with D possibly matching TRBD1 (6 bases). V was pared by 5 bases and J by 6 bases, with 11 bases between. The CDR3 has 13 residues. Germline V gene sequence: CDR1 SNHLY, CDR2 FYNNEI. CDR3 residues: CASSQGLGQPQHF. The CDR3 DNA reads TGTGCCAGCAGTCAGGGGCTCGGTCAGCCCCAGCATTTT.

V gene TRBV5-4 combines with J gene TRBJ1-5; a weak D match, TRBD1 (6 bases). The CDR3 is 15 residues long. Germline assignment: CDR1 SGHNT and CDR2 YYREEE (reference sequence). V was trimmed by 1 base and J by 2 bases, leaving 10 bases between them. The chain's CDR3 is CASSLRPGGNQPQHF. The CDR3 DNA sequence: TGTGCCAGCAGCTTGAGGCCAGGGGGCAATCAGCCCCAGCATTTT.

The chain links TRBV27 to TRBJ2-6; 12 bases line up with TRBD1. V trimming: 6 bases; J trimming: 3 bases; junction bases outside the gene matches: 6. The CDR3 length is 17 residues. Per germline, CDR1 MNHEY and CDR2 SMNVEV (reference sequence). CDR3 nucleotide sequence: TGTGCCAGCAGCGACCGGGACAGGGGGCTTGGGGCCAACGTCCTGACTTTC. This codes for CASSDRDRGLGANVLTF. Looking up the rest from reference TRBV27 and TRBJ2-6 gives the full variable domain: EAQVTQNPRYLITVTGKKLTVTCSQNMNHEYMSWYRQDPGLGLRQIYYSMNVEVTDKGDVPEGYKVSRKEKRNFPLILESPSPNQTSLYFCASSDRDRGLGANVLTFGAGSRLTVL.

The chain is built from TRBV6-5 and TRBJ1-5, with D perhaps matching TRBD1 (6 bases). The germline CDR1 and CDR2 sequences are MNHEY and SVGAGI. V lost 6 bases to trimming and J lost 0 bases, with 12 bases between them. The CDR3 loop spans 15 amino acids. CDR3 residues: CASSRTVYSNQPQHF. CDR3 coding DNA: TGTGCCAGCAGCCGGACAGTATATAGCAATCAGCCCCAGCATTTT.

This chain joins TRBV9 and TRBJ2-2; D is perhaps TRBD1 (5 bases). With 2 bases removed from V and 0 bases from J, the gap between germline ends came to 8 bases. The germline CDR1 and CDR2 sequences are SGDLS and YYNGEE. The length of the CDR3 is 15 residues. CDR3 protein: CASSVQGSNTGELFF. The CDR3 nucleotides are TGTGCCAGCAGCGTTCAGGGATCGAACACCGGGGAGCTGTTTTTT.

The chain uses TRBV28 and TRBJ2-1; tentative D call: TRBD2 (5 bases). The V end was cut by 4 bases, the J end by 9 bases, with 10 bases between. The CDR3 sequence is 12 residues long. Looked up from germline, CDR1 is MDHEN and CDR2 is SYDVKM. CDR3 region: CASSSEAPEQFF. In nucleotides, the CDR3 is TGTGCCAGCAGTTCGGAGGCTCCTGAGCAGTTCTTC.

The CDR3 protein is CASSSAGGPRTGELFF. Written as DNA, the CDR3 is TGTGCCAGCAGCTCCGCGGGAGGGCCAAGGACCGGGGAGCTGTTTTTT. V is TRBV7-6 and J is TRBJ2-2, with 9 bases that match TRBD2. Germline CDR1 and CDR2: SGHVS and FNYEAQ. Trimming cost V 4 bases and J 5 bases; bases outside gene matches: 8. This CDR3 has 16 amino acids. Full variable domain (rest looked up from reference TRBV7-6 and TRBJ2-2): GAGVSQSPRYKVTKRGQDVALRCDPISGHVSLYWYRQALGQGPEFLTYFNYEAQQDKSGLPNDRFSAERPEGSISTLTIQRTEQRDSAMYRCASSSAGGPRTGELFFGEGSRLTVL.

This chain joins TRBV5-6 and TRBJ1-5; D is uncertain. V dropped 2 bases and J dropped 2 bases, with 14 bases sitting between them. CDR1 and CDR2 (germline): SGHDT, YYEEEE. This CDR3 contains 16 residues. CDR3 nucleotides: TGTGCCAGCAGCTTAAGTGAGGGCTGGCGCAATCAGCCCCAGCATTTT. Protein: CASSLSEGWRNQPQHF. The variable domain in full, completed from reference TRBV5-6 and TRBJ1-5, reads DAGVTQSPTHLIKTRGQQVTLRCSPKSGHDTVSWYQQALGQGPQFIFQYYEEEERQRGNFPDRFSGHQFPNYSSELNVNALLLGDSALYLCASSLSEGWRNQPQHFGDGTRLSIL.

This clone has more than one count but fewer than ten. The chain has TRBV6-2 or TRBV6-3 and TRBJ1-3; D is uncertain. Germline CDR1 is MNHEY and CDR2 is SVGEGT. CDR3 length equals 17 residues. V was trimmed by 3 bases and J by 1 base, leaving 16 bases between them. The CDR3 reads CASSYDGWSSSGNTIYF. The DNA for the CDR3 is TGTGCCAGCAGTTATGATGGTTGGAGCTCTTCTGGAAACACCATATATTTT.